This T cell receptor beta chain was sequenced in a study of blood T cells in healthy people across ages. Findings and caveats of the study: When one million T cells were used, diversity estimates were thought to be underestimates. While age rose, TCR beta diversity per million T cells dropped in a roughly linear way. With unsorted PBMCs, a conclusive comparison of naive versus antigen-experienced cells was not possible.

A second PCR of 7 to 11 cycles used a sample-barcoded 5' primer and a J-beta primer mix. TCRdb independently ran MiXCR on the 5' RACE reads; one entry per CDR3 protein. The table includes just under 550,000 distinct CDR3 sequences, approximately 25% detected once. For this clonotype: The antigen is not known.

This CDR3 has 13 amino acids. Germline assignment: CDR1 SGHTA and CDR2 FQGNSA. The V end lost 2 bases, the J end lost 9 bases, and 11 bases lay between the germline ends. This sample also belongs to another study, concerning T cells of mothers and their children. That source adds: Donors were a few healthy Caucasian mothers and their six children.

Sequencing was performed on blood. The clonotype comes from a boy aged 10-17 years in good health. The rearrangement uses TRBV7-2 and TRBJ2-1, with D tentatively TRBD2 (5 bases). This CDR3 is CASSLSGSIEQFF. In nucleotides, the CDR3 is TGTGCCAGCAGCTTATCGGGGAGCATTGAGCAGTTCTTC.